The next 17 T cell receptor beta chains were all read from a single sample in a study of read filtering for tumor transcriptome and immune sequencing (dated by TCRdb to 2018 to 2020). Instrument on record: Illumina HiSeq 4000. Starting from roughly 370 ng RNA, TCR libraries were constructed with the Immunoverse kit using molecular barcoded adaptors that cover the alpha/delta and beta/gamma chains. TCRdb trimmed the raw reads at Q25, called clones with MiXCR and kept productive beta chains. Identical CDR3 proteins give one entry, which carries the most common genes and DNA. This sample gives approximately 40,000 distinct CDR3 sequences in total; around 13% of them show up just once. The top ten clones comprise less than 35% of the sample. The material sequenced was a population of CD138-negative cells sorted from bone marrow. The cell subset or site label corresponds to: bone marrow mononuclear cells depleted of CD138+ plasma/myeloma cells by negative magnetic selection. These receptors were collected from a donor over 35 with multiple myeloma.

This clonotype has a count of ten or more. The chain couples TRBV28 to TRBJ2-5; D might be TRBD1 (6 bases). Germline lookup yields CDR1 MDHEN and CDR2 SYDVKM. The CDR3 loop spans 16 amino acids. Trimming removed 7 bases at V and 5 bases at J, with 23 bases between. The CDR3 sequence is CASIRRRDTGMETQYF. As DNA, the CDR3 is TGTGCCAGCATTCGAAGACGGGACACCGGGATGGAGACCCAGTACTTC.

This clonotype has a count of ten or more. The chain recombines TRBV28 with TRBJ2-1; 9 bases fit TRBD1. Germline V gene sequence: CDR1 MDHEN, CDR2 SYDVKM. CDR3 length: 14 residues. Trimming took 5 bases from V and 9 from J; bases not matched to a gene: 8. CDR3 sequence (DNA): TGTGCCAGCAGTACCGGGACAGGGCGCGGTGAGCAGTTCTTC. It yields the protein CASSTGTGRGEQFF.

The table lists this clonotype with many counts. The chain has TRBV11-1 and TRBJ2-6; TRBD1 is a possible D gene (6 bases). In germline, CDR1 is SGHAT, CDR2 FQDESV (reference sequence). The CDR3 covers 16 residues. V was trimmed by 5 bases and J by 0 bases, leaving 11 bases between them. The CDR3 region has the DNA TGTGCCAGCAGCGACAGGTTCAGCTCTGGGGCCAACGTCCTGACTTTC. It codes for CASSDRFSSGANVLTF.

This clonotype has more than one count but fewer than ten. A much larger clone lies a single base off, so this may be a read error. V is TRBV9 and J is TRBJ2-3; TRBD2 matches 11 bases. Germline V CDR1 and CDR2: SGDLS, YYNGEE. The CDR3 has 17 amino acids. V shed 0 bases and J 3 bases; nucleotides not matched to a gene: 6. CDR3 sequence: CASSVASLAGGTDTQYF. For the CDR3, the DNA is TGTGCCAGCAGCGTAGCTAGTCTAGCGGGAGGAACAGATACGCAGTATTTT.

The chain is built from TRBV20-1 and TRBJ2-7; D is unresolved. Germline V gene sequence: CDR1 DFQATT, CDR2 SNEGSKA (reference sequence). The CDR3 runs to 15 residues. The V gene lost 0 bases and the J gene lost 2 bases, with 14 bases spanning the gap. In nucleotides, the CDR3 is TGCAGTGCTAGAGATTTCCGCGGCCCCCCCTACGAGCAGTACTTC. It specifies CSARDFRGPPYEQYF.

This clonotype was counted ten times or more. The chain uses TRBV10-3 and TRBJ1-2, with D uncertain. Germline lookup yields CDR1 ENHRY and CDR2 SYGVKD. Trimming took 1 base from V and 0 from J, leaving 3 bases between them. The CDR3 runs 13 residues. The CDR3 is CAISEWANYGYTF. The CDR3 DNA is TGTGCCATCAGTGAGTGGGCTAACTATGGCTACACCTTC.

As for this clonotype: A read error is the likely source, as a far larger clone sits one nucleotide away. The chain employs TRBV10-2 and TRBJ1-5; possibly TRBD1 for D (6 bases). This CDR3 is 14 amino acids long. The V gene's germline CDR1 is WSHSY and CDR2 SAAADI. CDR3 in DNA: TGTGCCATCAGCGCAGGGGATAGCAATCAGCCCCAGCATTTT. Translation: CAISAGDSNQPQHF.

This clonotype was seen many times. This sequence joins TRBV4-1 and TRBJ1-6; D unresolved. The CDR3 contains 15 residues. In germline, CDR1 is MGHRA, CDR2 YSYEKL. Trimming removed 5 bases from V and 8 bases from J, with 16 bases in between. Here the CDR3 reads CASSKWPGSDSPLHF. As DNA, the CDR3 is TGCGCCAGCAGCAAATGGCCTGGTTCCGATTCACCCCTCCACTTT.

Notes on this clonotype: With a much larger clone just one base away, this may be a read error. In DNA, the CDR3 is TGTGCCAGCAGCCATCCAGCGGGAGACTCCTACAAGCAGTACTTC. Encoded protein: CASSHPAGDSYKQYF. J is TRBJ2-7 and V is TRBV6-2 or TRBV6-3; 8 nucleotides line up with TRBD2. Germline V lookup: CDR1 MNHEY, CDR2 SVGEGT. CDR3 length: 15 residues.

This clonotype showed up many times. The V and J genes are TRBV5-1 and TRBJ2-1; possibly TRBD2 for D (6 bases). From germline, CDR1 is SGHRS and CDR2 YFSETQ. The CDR3 is 14 residues long. The V end was cut by 7 bases, the J end by 4 bases, with 15 bases between. CDR3 loop: CASGQPSGYNEQFF. The DNA of the CDR3 is TGCGCCAGCGGACAACCGAGCGGGTACAATGAGCAGTTCTTC. The full variable domain, its missing parts supplied by reference TRBV5-1 and TRBJ2-1, is KAGVTQTPRYLIKTRGQQVTLSCSPISGHRSVSWYQQTPGQGLQFLFEYFSETQRNKGNFPGRFSGRQFSNSRSEMNVSTLELGDSALYLCASGQPSGYNEQFFGPGTRLTVL.

This clonotype was counted ten times or more. The DNA for the CDR3 is TGCAGTGCTAGCCCGGCGGGACAGGGCAGACAAGAGACCCAGTACTTC. Encoded protein: CSASPAGQGRQETQYF. The chain couples TRBV20-1 to TRBJ2-5; 9 bases match TRBD1. Germline-derived CDR1 and CDR2 are DFQATT and SNEGSKA (reference sequence). The V gene end was trimmed by 3 bases and the J gene end by 2 bases; junction bases not matched to a gene: 10. The CDR3 runs 16 residues.

Ten or more counts support this clonotype. The chain links TRBV19 to TRBJ1-4; D uncertain. Trimming took 10 bases from V and 8 from J, leaving 14 bases between them. Germline V gene data show CDR1 as LNHDA and CDR2 as SQIVND (reference sequence). The CDR3 length is 12 residues. The CDR3 spells CATSSRSEKLFF. CDR3 in DNA: TGTGCCACCAGTAGTCGGTCCGAAAAACTGTTTTTT.

This clonotype was counted at least ten times. This chain links TRBV28 with TRBJ2-5, with 9 positions matching TRBD1. CDR3 length: 15 residues. Losses at the gene ends were 5 bases for V and 5 bases for J; bases not matched to a gene: 9. Germline assignment: CDR1 MDHEN and CDR2 SYDVKM. Here the CDR3 DNA reads TGTGCCAGCAGTCGAAGGACAGGGGCGAGGGAGACCCAGTACTTC. Translated: CASSRRTGARETQYF.

This clonotype showed up just a few times. The CDR3 does not end in the conserved phenylalanine or tryptophan, so this is likely a read error. The J gene is TRBJ2-1, the V gene TRBV15, with TRBD1 as a possible D gene (5 bases). The CDR3 loop spans 13 amino acids. Per the germline V gene, CDR1 is LNHNV and CDR2 is YYDKDF (reference sequence). Trimming cost V 4 bases and J 6 bases, with 10 bases left between them. The CDR3 DNA sequence: TGTGCCACCAGCATCCAAGGGGTCAATGAGCAGTTCCTC. It yields the protein CATSIQGVNEQFL.

This clonotype has ten or more counts. The chain recombines TRBV20-1 with TRBJ2-7; D remains ambiguous. The V gene lost 1 base and the J gene lost 3 bases, with 16 bases spanning the gap. CDR3 length: 15 amino acids. Germline CDR1 and CDR2: DFQATT and SNEGSKA (reference sequence). CDR3 amino acids: CSARVSSEDFYEQYF. DNA for the CDR3: TGCAGTGCTAGAGTGAGCTCCGAGGATTTCTACGAGCAGTACTTC.

In this sample, this clonotype turned up many times. The rearrangement joins TRBV27 to TRBJ2-3; D uncertain. This CDR3 is 14 amino acids long. V was trimmed by 7 bases and J by 2 bases, leaving 13 bases between them. Germline loops: CDR1 MNHEY, CDR2 SMNVEV (reference sequence). The CDR3 loop is CASTATSATDTQYF. CDR3 sequence (DNA): TGTGCCAGCACCGCGACTTCTGCCACAGATACGCAGTATTTT.

This clonotype was detected ten times or more. The chain recombines TRBV7-9 with TRBJ2-2; no reliable D call. CDR1 is SEHNR, CDR2 FQNEAQ, per germline (reference sequence). Trimming cost V 1 base and J 0 bases, with 3 bases left between them. The CDR3 extends over 14 amino acids. CDR3 bases: TGTGCCAGCAGCTTAGTAACGAACACCGGGGAGCTGTTTTTT. It yields the protein CASSLVTNTGELFF.